This T cell receptor beta chain was sequenced in a study of blood T cell repertoires in COVID-19. Study background: Italy, Spain and the United States were the sources of the convalescent and acute COVID-19 samples.

V lost 5 bases and J lost 2, with 7 bases in between. Germline CDR1 and CDR2: SGHAT and FQNNGV. The CDR3 covers 13 residues. The method was immunoSEQ multiplex PCR; TCRdb's version includes in-frame clones alone and lacks a portion of them. The data show hundreds of thousands of clones, with approximately 90% seen just once and about 5.9% held by the top ten. The chain couples TRBV11-2 to TRBJ1-3; D uncertain. Sequenced sample: peripheral blood. This receptor was obtained from a woman in her 30s with COVID-19, enrolled during active disease. The CDR3 nucleotides read TGTGCCAGCAGCCACTTAACTGGAAACACCATATATTTT. Its protein product is CASSHLTGNTIYF.